This record looks at one T cell receptor beta chain sequence and its context. Its antigen is unidentified. Germline CDR1 is SGDLS and CDR2 is YYNGEE. The CDR3 is 15 residues long. This entry is derived from a study of T cells expressing NK-cell markers. Study-level results: It was still unclear whether expanded NKG2C+ T cell clones were HCMV specific.

After re-calling the 5' RACE reads, TCRdb lists one entry per CDR3 protein, DNA absent. The sample table includes about 460,000 distinct CDR3 sequences. Material for sequencing was blood T cells: a sorted CD56 or NKG2C T cell subset, CD4+ or CD8+ T cells, or bulk PBMC T cells (not recorded which). The chain carries TRBV9 and TRBJ2-1; TCRdb reports TRBD2, a call that lacks DNA to check it against. This clonotype was obtained from a woman between 50 and 59 years old in good health. This CDR3 reads CASTVSTSGINEQFF.